Described below is a single TCR beta chain sequence and its context. Per the authors' pipeline: Counts of nucleated cells, estimated from reference gene primer amplification, were obtained. Sequencing was performed with immunoSEQ multiplex PCR; in TCRdb, only in-frame clones are kept and a portion is missing. Clone size and the V and J calls come from that table; the DNA yielded D and trimming. The table lists approximately 30,000 clones, roughly 92% of them singletons. CDR1 is SGHDT and CDR2 is YYEEEE in the germline V gene. The CDR3 extends over 14 amino acids. With V trimmed by 2 bases and J by 8 bases, 4 bases remained unmatched. This entry belongs to a study of blood T cell repertoires in COVID-19. Turning to the study itself: The origin of the acute and convalescent COVID-19 samples was the United States, Italy and Spain. T cells, B-cell-depleted T cells, or PBMCs provided the cDNA or gDNA that served as material.

This rearrangement joins TRBV5-6 to TRBJ1-4; 9 bases align to TRBD1. The clonotype originates from a human donor in a cohort sampled during active COVID-19. Sequencing was done on a sample of peripheral blood. The CDR3 DNA sequence: TGTGCCAGCAGCTTACAGGGGGCTCGGGAAAAACTGTTTTTT. This gives the protein CASSLQGAREKLFF.